The T cell receptor beta chain described here comes from a study of PD-1 blockade in classical Hodgkin lymphoma (TCRdb year 2020). A note on the overall study: Nivolumab dosing was 3 mg/kg intravenously every 2 weeks, continuing until either disease progression or unacceptable toxicity. The study used TCR beta sequencing and CyTOF to define a peripheral blood immune signature of response to PD-1 blockade in classical Hodgkin lymphoma.

The CDR3 numbers 14 residues from cysteine through phenylalanine. CDR3 DNA only is kept here, 42 bases in frame from base 1. The germline V gene (reference sequence) yields MNHEY for CDR1 and SMNVEV for CDR2. The trim is 1 base for V and 2 bases for J, with a gap of 8 bases between the germline ends. The time point label, read with the paper, signifies: cycle 1 day 1 (C1D1), immediately before nivolumab initiation. Relapse after autologous stem cell transplantation had occurred in all trial patients, and cohorts A, B and C were distinguished by prior brentuximab vedotin exposure. The trial cohort comprised more than 55 patients with relapsed/refractory classical Hodgkin lymphoma whose best overall responses were complete response, partial response or progressive disease. In the multi-cohort phase II CheckMate 205 trial, trial patients received single-agent nivolumab. An independent review committee assessed best overall response using the 2007 International Working Group response criteria. PBMCs from the trial were collected at three points: immediately before nivolumab initiation (C1D1), and during therapy at cycle 2 day 1 and cycle 4 day 1. Peripheral blood was collected in 8 mL Vacutainer Cell Preparation Tubes, from which PBMCs were isolated by centrifugation and then cryopreserved.

Genomic DNA was extracted with the Qiagen DNeasy kit from unsorted PBMCs and from negatively selected CD4+ and CD8+ fractions. TCR beta CDR3 regions were subjected to amplification by immunoSEQ multiplex PCR with primers that anneal to V and J segments. Amplification bias was minimized using a synthetic immune receptor repertoire, and residual bias was removed computationally after sequencing. The original pipeline was this. Custom Python scripts were used to quantify repertoire diversity as the Shannon entropy index. Unsorted, CD4+ and CD8+ repertoires were analyzed separately, except in combined analyses where CD4+ and CD8+ sequences were merged in silico. A clone was considered expanded if an increase in frequency of at least 2-fold after treatment relative to C1D1 was found, and a pseudocount of 0.5 was applied to clones undetected at baseline. Clones with 0 or 1 copy at C1D1 were classified as singleton clones, and clones with 2 or more copies were classified as non-singleton clones. Clones expanded in unsorted samples were annotated as CD4+, CD8+ or unknown by matching protein sequences in sorted samples from the same patient. Wilcoxon tests on paired samples were used to test changes in diversity from C1D1 to C4D1. This is the immuneACCESS table as TCRdb keeps it, with only in-frame sequences that have V and J called. A part of the clones is gone; compared with another copy, unresolved V genes explain less than half, and the rest is unexplained. V and J calls and clone size follow that table, whereas D and trimming were derived from the DNA. For this sample the table gives about 37,000 clones, of which approximately 80% were detected only once. 11% of the sample belongs to the ten largest clones.

Study-wide findings and limitations: By C4D1, a significant rise was seen in CD4+ TCR diversity but not in CD8+ TCR diversity (p=0.0027 vs p=0.16), and the rise was most apparent among complete responders (p=0.02). Baseline TCR diversity was reported as lower in newly diagnosed patients than in healthy donors, and lower still in relapsed/refractory patients. Lower diversity was observed in patients in whom nivolumab was started less than 1 year after ASCT, and these patients were excluded from later analyses so that confounding by immune reconstitution would be avoided. Only a single clinical trial cohort was studied, and what caused the repertoire differences, possibly disease activity or prior therapy, remained undefined. Baseline diversity similar to that of newly diagnosed patients was observed in trial patients achieving complete response, whereas significantly lower diversity was observed in partial responders and progressors.

This clone was recorded only once. Its antigen specificity is not known. Base qualities are not provided; no much larger clone lies one nucleotide away. The rearrangement combines TRBV27 with TRBJ2-5, with the D gene not confidently named. The sequence derives from a human donor with classical Hodgkin lymphoma. The material sequenced was peripheral blood mononuclear cells (PBMCs), taken at baseline. The CDR3 is CASSLWLGQETQYF. The DNA sequence reads TGTGCCAGCAGTTTATGGCTGGGTCAAGAGACCCAGTACTTC.